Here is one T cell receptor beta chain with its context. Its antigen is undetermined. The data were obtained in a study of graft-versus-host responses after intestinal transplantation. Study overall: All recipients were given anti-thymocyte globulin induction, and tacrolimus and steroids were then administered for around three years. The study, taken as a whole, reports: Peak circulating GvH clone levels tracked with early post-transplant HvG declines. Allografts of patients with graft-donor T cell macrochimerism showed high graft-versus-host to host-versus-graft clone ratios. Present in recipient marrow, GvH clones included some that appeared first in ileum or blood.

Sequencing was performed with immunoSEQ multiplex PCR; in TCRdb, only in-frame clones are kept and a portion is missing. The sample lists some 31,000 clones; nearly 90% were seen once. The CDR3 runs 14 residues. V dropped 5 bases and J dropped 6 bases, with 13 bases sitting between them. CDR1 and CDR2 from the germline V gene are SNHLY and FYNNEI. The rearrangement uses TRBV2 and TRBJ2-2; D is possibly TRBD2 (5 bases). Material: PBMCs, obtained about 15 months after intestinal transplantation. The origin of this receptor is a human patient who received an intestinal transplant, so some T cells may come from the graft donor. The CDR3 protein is CASSTRADPGELFF. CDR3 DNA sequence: TGTGCCAGCAGTACGAGAGCGGACCCCGGGGAGCTGTTTTTT. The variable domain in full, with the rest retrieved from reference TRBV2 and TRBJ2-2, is EPEVTQTPSHQVTQMGQEVILRCVPISNHLYFYWYRQILGQKVEFLVSFYNNEISEKSEIFDDQFSVERPDGSNFTLKIRSTKLEDSAMYFCASSTRADPGELFFGEGSRLTVL.